Below are 9 T cell receptor beta chains sequenced from a single sample in a study of control samples from healthy donors and cancer patients. Assay used: immunoSEQ multiplex PCR; TCRdb lists only in-frame clones, some missing. The table has tens of thousands of clones, roughly 87% seen once. Sequenced material: blood. The source is a woman in her forties or fifties in good health.

The J gene is TRBJ1-5, the V gene TRBV6-5; tentatively, D is TRBD1 (5 bases). The germline V gene has CDR1 MNHEY and CDR2 SVGAGI. V shed 6 bases and J shed 2 bases, with 11 bases lying between them. This CDR3 comprises 14 residues. CDR3 in amino acids: CASRGGIGNQPQHF. Written as DNA, the CDR3 is TGTGCCAGCAGGGGGGGGATTGGCAATCAGCCCCAGCATTTT.

J is TRBJ2-3 and V is TRBV5-8; tentatively, D is TRBD2 (7 bases). Per the germline V gene, CDR1 is SGHTS and CDR2 is YDEGEE. This CDR3 is built from 15 residues. Deletions cut 0 bases from V and 4 bases from J, with 12 bases between. CDR3 sequence (DNA): TGTGCCAGCAGCTTGGATAGGGGGGGCGCAGATACGCAGTATTTT. This sequence encodes CASSLDRGGADTQYF.

The gene calls are TRBV19 and TRBJ2-7; 9 nucleotides align to TRBD2. V was pared by 5 bases and J by 0 bases, with 5 bases of the junction left unmatched. There are 15 residues in the CDR3. Per the germline V gene, CDR1 is LNHDA and CDR2 is SQIVND (reference sequence). The CDR3, as DNA: TGTGCCAGTAGTTATGATAGCGGGAGCTCCTACGAGCAGTACTTC. Its translation: CASSYDSGSSYEQYF.

The chain employs TRBV29-1 and TRBJ2-2, with 7 bases aligning to TRBD1. CDR3 length: 13 amino acids. J lost 1 base, V lost 7 bases, and 3 bases had no gene match. The germline CDR1 and CDR2 sequences are SQVTM and ANQGSEA. CDR3 sequence (DNA): TGCAGCGGACACAGGGGGAACACCGGGGAGCTGTTTTTT. It codes for CSGHRGNTGELFF.

The rearrangement joins TRBV9 to TRBJ2-7; tentative D call: TRBD1 (6 bases). The germline V gene encodes CDR1 SGDLS and CDR2 YYNGEE. V was cut by 0 bases and J by 4 bases, with 14 bases left in between. There are 15 residues in the CDR3. The CDR3 DNA sequence: TGTGCCAGCAGCGTAGGGGACCTGAGGGGGTACGAGCAGTACTTC. Translated: CASSVGDLRGYEQYF.

This chain links TRBV19 with TRBJ1-6; tentatively, D is TRBD1 (6 bases). The CDR3 covers 14 residues. The germline V gene encodes CDR1 LNHDA and CDR2 SQIVND (reference sequence). Trimming shortened V by 5 bases and J by 6 bases, and 11 bases separated the two germline ends. The CDR3: CASSGGTPNSPLHF. The CDR3 DNA follows: TGTGCCAGTAGTGGCGGGACACCTAATTCACCCCTCCACTTT.

For the CDR3, the DNA is TGTGCCAGCAGCCCGACCCTTAGCGGGATAAGGGAGCTGTTTTTT. Translating it yields CASSPTLSGIRELFF. This chain joins TRBV7-9 and TRBJ2-2; the match to TRBD2 covers 8 bases. The V and J ends lost 5 bases and 9 bases, in that order; junction bases with no gene match: 11. The CDR3 spans 15 residues. Looked up from germline, CDR1 is SEHNR and CDR2 is FQNEAQ (reference sequence).

This clone was found once. This rearrangement joins TRBV19 to TRBJ1-1; 7 positions match TRBD1. V lost 3 bases and J lost 4; bases outside the gene matches: 2. The germline gives CDR1 LNHDA, CDR2 SQIVND (reference sequence). The CDR3 has 13 amino acids. The CDR3 DNA reads as TGTGCCAGTAGTATGACAGGGATCACTGAAGCTTTCTTT. It codes for CASSMTGITEAFF.

The chain's CDR3 is CASSLVAGVGADTQYF. The CDR3 nucleotides are TGTGCCAGCAGCTTAGTAGCGGGAGTCGGGGCAGATACGCAGTATTTT. V usage is TRBV11-2 and J usage is TRBJ2-3; 9 positions match TRBD2. CDR3 length: 16 amino acids. Germline V gene lookup returns CDR1 SGHAT and CDR2 FQNNGV. Trimming at V came to 1 base and at J to 4 bases, leaving 6 bases not matched to a gene.